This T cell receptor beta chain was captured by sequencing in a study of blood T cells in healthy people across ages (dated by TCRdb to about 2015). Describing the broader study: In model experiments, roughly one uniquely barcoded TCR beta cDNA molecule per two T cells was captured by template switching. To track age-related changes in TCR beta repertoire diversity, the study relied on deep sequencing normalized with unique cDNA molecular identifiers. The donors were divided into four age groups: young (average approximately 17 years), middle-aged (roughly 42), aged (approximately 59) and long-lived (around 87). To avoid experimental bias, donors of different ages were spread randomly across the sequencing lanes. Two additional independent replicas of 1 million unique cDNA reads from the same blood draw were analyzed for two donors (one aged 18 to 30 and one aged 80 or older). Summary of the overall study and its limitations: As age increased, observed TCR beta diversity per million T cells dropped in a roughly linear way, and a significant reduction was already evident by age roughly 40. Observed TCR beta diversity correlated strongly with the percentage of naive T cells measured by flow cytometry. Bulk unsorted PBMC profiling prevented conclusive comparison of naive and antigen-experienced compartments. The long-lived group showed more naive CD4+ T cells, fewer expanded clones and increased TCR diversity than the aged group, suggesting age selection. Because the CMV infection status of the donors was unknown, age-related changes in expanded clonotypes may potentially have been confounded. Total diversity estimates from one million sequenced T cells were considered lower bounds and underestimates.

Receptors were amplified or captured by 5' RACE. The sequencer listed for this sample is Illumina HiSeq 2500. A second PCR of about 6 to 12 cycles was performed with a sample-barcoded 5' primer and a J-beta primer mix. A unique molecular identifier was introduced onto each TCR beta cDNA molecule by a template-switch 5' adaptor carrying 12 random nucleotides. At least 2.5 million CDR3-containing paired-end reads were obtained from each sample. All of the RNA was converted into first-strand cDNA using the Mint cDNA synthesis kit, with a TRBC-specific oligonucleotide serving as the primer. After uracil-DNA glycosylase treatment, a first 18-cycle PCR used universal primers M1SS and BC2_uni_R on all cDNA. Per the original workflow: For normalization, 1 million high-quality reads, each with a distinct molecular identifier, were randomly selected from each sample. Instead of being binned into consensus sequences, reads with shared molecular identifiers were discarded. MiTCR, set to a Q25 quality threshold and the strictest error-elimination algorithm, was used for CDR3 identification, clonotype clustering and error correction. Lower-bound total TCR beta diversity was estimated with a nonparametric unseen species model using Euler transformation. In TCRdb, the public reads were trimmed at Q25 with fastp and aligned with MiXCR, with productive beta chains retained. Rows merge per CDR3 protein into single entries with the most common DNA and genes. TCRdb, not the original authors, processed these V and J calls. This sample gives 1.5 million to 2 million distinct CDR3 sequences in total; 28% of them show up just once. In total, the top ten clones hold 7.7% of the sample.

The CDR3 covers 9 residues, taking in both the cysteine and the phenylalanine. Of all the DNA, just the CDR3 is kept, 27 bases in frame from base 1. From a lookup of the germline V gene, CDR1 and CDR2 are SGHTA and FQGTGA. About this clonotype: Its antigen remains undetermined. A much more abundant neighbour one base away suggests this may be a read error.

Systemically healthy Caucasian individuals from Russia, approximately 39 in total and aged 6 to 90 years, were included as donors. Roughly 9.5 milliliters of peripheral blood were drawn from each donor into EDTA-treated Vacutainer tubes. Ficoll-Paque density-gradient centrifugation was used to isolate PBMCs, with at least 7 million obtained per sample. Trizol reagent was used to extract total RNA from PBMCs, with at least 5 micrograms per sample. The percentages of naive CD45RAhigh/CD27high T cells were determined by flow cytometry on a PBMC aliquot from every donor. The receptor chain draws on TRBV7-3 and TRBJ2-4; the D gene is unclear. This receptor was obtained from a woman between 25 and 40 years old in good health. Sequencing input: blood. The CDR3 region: CAKYRVQHF. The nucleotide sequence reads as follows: TGTGCCAAATACCGGGTTCAGCACTTC. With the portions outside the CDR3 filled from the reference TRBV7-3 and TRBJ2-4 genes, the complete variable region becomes GAGVSQTPSNKVTEKGKYVELRCDPISGHTALYWYRQSLGQGPEFLIYFQGTGAADDSGLPNDRFFAVRPEGSVSTLKIQRTERGDSAVYLCAKYRVQHFGAGTRLSVL.